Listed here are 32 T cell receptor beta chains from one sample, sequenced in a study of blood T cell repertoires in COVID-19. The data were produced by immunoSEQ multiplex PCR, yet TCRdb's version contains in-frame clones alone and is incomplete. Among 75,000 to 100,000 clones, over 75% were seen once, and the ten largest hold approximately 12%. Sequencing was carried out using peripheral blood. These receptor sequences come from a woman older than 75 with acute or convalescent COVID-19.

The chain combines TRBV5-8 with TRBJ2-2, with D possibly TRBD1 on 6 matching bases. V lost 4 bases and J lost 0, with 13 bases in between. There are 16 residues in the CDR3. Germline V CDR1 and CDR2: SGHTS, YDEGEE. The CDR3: CASSNTGTTNTGELFF. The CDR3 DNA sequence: TGTGCCAGCAGCAACACCGGGACAACGAACACCGGGGAGCTGTTTTTT.

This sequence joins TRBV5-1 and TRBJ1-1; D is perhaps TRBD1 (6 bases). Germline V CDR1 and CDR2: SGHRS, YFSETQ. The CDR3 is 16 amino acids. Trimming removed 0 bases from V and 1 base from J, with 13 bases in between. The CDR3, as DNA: TGCGCCAGCAGCTTGGTACCCAGGGGTACGAACACTGAAGCTTTCTTT. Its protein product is CASSLVPRGTNTEAFF.

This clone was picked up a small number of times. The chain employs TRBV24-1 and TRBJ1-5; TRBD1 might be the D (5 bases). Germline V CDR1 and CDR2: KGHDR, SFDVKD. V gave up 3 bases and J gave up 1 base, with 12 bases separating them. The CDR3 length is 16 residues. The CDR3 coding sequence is TGTGCCACCAGTGATACCCGCGGGGCGAGCAATCAGCCCCAGCATTTT. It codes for CATSDTRGASNQPQHF.

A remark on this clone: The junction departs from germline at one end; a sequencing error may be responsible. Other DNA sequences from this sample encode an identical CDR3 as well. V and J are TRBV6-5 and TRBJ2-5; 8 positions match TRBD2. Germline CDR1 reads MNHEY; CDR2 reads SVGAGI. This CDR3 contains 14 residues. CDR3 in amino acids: CASNPTSGQETQYF. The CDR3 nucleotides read TGTGCCAGCAACCCCACTAGCGGCCAAGAGACCCAATACTTC.

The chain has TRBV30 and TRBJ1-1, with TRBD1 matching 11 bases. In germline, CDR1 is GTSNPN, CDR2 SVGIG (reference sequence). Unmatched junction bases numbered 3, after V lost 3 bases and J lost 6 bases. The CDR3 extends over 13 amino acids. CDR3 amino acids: CAWRDRGRSEAFF. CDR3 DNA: TGTGCCTGGAGGGACAGGGGGCGGTCTGAAGCTTTCTTT. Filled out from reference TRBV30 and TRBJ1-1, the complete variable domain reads SQTIHQWPATLVQPVGSPLSLECTVEGTSNPNLYWYRQAAGRGLQLLFYSVGIGQISSEVPQNLSASRPQDRQFILSSKKLLLSDSGFYLCAWRDRGRSEAFFGQGTRLTVV.

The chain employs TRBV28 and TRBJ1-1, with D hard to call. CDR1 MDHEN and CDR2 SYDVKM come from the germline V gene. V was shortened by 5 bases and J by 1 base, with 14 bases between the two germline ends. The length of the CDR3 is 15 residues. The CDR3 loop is CASSTPTRPNTEAFF. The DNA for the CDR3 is TGTGCCAGCAGTACCCCGACCAGGCCGAACACTGAAGCTTTCTTT.

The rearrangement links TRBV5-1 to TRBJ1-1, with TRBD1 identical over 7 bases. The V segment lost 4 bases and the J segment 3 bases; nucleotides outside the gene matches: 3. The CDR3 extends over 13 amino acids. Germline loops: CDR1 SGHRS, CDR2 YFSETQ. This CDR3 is CASSTQGDTEAFF. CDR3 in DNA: TGCGCCAGCAGCACCCAGGGGGACACTGAAGCTTTCTTT.

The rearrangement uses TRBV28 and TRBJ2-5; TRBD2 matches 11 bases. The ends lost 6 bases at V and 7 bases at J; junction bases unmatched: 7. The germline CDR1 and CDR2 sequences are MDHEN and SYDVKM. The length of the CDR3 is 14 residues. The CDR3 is CASSPALAGGTQYF. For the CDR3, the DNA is TGTGCCAGCAGCCCCGCGCTAGCGGGGGGGACCCAGTACTTC.

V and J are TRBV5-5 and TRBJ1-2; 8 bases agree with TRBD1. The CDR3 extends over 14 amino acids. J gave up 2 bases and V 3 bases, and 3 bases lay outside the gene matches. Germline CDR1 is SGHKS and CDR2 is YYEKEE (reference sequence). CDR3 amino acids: CASSSTGGNYGYTF. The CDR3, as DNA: TGTGCCAGCAGCTCTACAGGGGGAAACTATGGCTACACCTTC.

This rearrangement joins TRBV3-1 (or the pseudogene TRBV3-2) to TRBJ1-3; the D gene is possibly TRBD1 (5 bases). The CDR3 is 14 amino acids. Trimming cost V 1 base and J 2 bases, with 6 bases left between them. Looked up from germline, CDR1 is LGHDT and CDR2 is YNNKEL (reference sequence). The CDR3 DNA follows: TGTGCCAGCAGCCAAGTAGGGGCTGGAAACACCATATATTTT. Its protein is CASSQVGAGNTIYF.

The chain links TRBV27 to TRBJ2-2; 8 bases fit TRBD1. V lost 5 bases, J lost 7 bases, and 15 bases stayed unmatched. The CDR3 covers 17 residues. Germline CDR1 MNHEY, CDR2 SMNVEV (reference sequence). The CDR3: CASSTARGRGKIGELFF. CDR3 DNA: TGTGCCAGCAGTACCGCCAGGGGGCGAGGTAAAATCGGGGAGCTGTTTTTT.

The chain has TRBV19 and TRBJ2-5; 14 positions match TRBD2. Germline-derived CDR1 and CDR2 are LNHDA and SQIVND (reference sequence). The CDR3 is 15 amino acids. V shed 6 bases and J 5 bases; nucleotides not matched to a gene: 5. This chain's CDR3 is CASSQGLAGVETQYF. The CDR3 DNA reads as TGTGCCAGTAGCCAGGGACTAGCGGGGGTTGAGACCCAGTACTTC.

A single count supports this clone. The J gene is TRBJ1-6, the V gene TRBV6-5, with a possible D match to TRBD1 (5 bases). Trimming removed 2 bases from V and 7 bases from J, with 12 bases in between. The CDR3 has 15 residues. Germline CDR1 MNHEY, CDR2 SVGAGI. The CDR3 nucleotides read TGTGCCAGCAGTTACCGGCAGGGCGAAAATTCACCCCTCCACTTT. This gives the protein CASSYRQGENSPLHF.

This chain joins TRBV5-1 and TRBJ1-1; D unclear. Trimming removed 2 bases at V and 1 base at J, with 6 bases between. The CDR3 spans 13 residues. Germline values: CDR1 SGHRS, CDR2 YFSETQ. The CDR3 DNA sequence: TGCGCCAGCAGCTTTAACAGGAACACTGAAGCTTTCTTT. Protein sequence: CASSFNRNTEAFF.

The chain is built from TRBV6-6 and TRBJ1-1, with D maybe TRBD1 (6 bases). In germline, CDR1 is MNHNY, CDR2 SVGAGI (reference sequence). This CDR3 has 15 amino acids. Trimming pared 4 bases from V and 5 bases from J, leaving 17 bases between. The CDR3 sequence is CASSFPRGQGTEAFF. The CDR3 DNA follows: TGTGCCAGCAGTTTTCCTCGGGGCCAGGGGACTGAAGCTTTCTTT.

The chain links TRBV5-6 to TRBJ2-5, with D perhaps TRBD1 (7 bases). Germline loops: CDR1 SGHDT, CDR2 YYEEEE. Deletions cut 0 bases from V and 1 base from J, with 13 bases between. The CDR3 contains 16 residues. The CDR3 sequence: CASSLDPGGIQETQYF. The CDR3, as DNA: TGTGCCAGCAGCTTGGATCCAGGGGGGATCCAAGAGACCCAGTACTTC.

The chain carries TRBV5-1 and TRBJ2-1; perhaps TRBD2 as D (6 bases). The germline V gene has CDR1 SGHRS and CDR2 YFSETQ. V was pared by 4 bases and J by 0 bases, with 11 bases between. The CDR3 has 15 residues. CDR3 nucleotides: TGCGCCAGCAGCCTGGGACTCGACTCCTACAATGAGCAGTTCTTC. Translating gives CASSLGLDSYNEQFF.

This CDR3 is CASTSGGYEQYF. CDR3 in DNA: TGTGCCAGCACGTCAGGGGGGTACGAGCAGTACTTC. This chain links TRBV28 with TRBJ2-7; maybe TRBD1 (7 bases). Trimming cost V 7 bases and J 4 bases, with 11 bases left between them. CDR3 length equals 12 residues. Germline assignment: CDR1 MDHEN and CDR2 SYDVKM.

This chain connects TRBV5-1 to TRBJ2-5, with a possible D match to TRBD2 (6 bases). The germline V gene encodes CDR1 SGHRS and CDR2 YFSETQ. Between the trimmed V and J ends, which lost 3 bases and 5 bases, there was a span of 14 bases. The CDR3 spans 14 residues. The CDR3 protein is CASSWGDLGETQYF. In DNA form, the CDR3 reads TGCGCCAGCAGCTGGGGGGACTTGGGGGAGACCCAGTACTTC.

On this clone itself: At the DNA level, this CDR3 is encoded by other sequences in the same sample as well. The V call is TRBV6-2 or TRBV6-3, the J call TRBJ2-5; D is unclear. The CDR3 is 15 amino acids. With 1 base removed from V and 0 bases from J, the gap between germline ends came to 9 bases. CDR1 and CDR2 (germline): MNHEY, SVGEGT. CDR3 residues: CASSYLAENQETQYF. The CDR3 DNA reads TGTGCCAGCAGTTACTTAGCCGAGAACCAAGAGACCCAGTACTTC.

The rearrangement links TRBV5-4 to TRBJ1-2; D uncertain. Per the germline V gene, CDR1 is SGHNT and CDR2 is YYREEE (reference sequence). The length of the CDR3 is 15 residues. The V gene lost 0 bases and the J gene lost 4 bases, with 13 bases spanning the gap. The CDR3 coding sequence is TGTGCCAGCAGCTTGGTTGGGAGTTTCTCCTATGGCTACACCTTC. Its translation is CASSLVGSFSYGYTF.

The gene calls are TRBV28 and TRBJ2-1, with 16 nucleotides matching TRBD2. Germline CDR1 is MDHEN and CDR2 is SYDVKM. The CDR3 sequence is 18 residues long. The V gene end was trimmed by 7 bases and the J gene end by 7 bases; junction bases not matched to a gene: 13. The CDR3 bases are TGTGCCAGCACCTCGACGGGACTAGCGGGGGGGAAGGGGAATGAGCAGTTCTTC. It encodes CASTSTGLAGGKGNEQFF.

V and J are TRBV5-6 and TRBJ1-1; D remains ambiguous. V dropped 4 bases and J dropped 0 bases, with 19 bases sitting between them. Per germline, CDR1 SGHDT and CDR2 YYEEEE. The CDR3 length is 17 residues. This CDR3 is CASSPPSRSRLNTEAFF. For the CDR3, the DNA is TGTGCCAGCAGCCCCCCGTCGAGGTCGAGGTTGAACACTGAAGCTTTCTTT.

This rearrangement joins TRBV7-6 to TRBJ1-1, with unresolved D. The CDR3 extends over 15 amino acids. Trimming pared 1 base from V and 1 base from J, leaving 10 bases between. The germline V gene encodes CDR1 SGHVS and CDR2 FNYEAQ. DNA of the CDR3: TGTGCCAGCAGCTTAGGTCCAGACTCGAACACTGAAGCTTTCTTT. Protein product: CASSLGPDSNTEAFF.

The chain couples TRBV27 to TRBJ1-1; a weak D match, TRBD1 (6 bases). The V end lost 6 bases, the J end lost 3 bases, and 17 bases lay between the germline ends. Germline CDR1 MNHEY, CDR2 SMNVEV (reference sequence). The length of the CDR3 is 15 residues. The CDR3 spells CASRYSTGLHTEAFF. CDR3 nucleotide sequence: TGTGCCAGCAGGTATTCGACAGGCCTACACACTGAAGCTTTCTTT.

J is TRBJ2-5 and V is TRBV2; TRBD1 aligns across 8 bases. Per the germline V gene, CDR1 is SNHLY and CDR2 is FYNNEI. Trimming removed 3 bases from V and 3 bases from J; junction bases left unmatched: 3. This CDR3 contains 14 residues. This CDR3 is CASSDQGAEETQYF. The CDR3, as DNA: TGTGCCAGCAGTGATCAGGGGGCCGAAGAGACCCAGTACTTC.

The CDR3 is CAISEQTGQFF. The CDR3, as DNA: TGTGCCATCAGTGAACAGACGGGACAGTTCTTC. The V gene is TRBV10-3, the J gene TRBJ2-1, with a possible D match to TRBD2 (5 bases). The V gene lost 3 bases and the J gene lost 13 bases, with 10 bases spanning the gap. The CDR3 has 11 residues. Germline V gene data show CDR1 as ENHRY and CDR2 as SYGVKD.

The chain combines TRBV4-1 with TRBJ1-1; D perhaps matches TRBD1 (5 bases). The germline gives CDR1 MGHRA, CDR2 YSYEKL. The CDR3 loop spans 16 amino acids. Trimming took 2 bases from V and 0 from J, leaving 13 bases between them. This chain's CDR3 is CASSQTLGQVNTEAFF. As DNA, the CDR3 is TGCGCCAGCAGCCAAACTCTAGGACAAGTGAACACTGAAGCTTTCTTT.

The CDR3 reads CASSQQQGPGNTIYF. The CDR3 region has the DNA TGCGCCAGCAGCCAACAACAGGGCCCTGGAAACACCATATATTTT. The V and J genes are TRBV4-1 and TRBJ1-3, with a tentative D call TRBD1 (6 bases). Germline V gene data show CDR1 as MGHRA and CDR2 as YSYEKL. With 2 bases removed from V and 2 bases from J, the gap between germline ends came to 10 bases. This CDR3 spans 15 amino acids.

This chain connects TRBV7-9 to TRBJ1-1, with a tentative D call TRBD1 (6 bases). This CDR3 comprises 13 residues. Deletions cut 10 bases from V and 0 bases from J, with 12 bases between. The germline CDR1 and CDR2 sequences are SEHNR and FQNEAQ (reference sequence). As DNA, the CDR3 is TGTGCCATTCGCAGGGGAATGAACACTGAAGCTTTCTTT. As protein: CAIRRGMNTEAFF. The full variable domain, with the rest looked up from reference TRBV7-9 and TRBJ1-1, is DTGVSQNPRHKITKRGQNVTFRCDPISEHNRLYWYRQTLGQGPEFLTYFQNEAQLEKSRLLSDRFSAERPKGSFSTLEIQRTEQGDSAMYLCAIRRGMNTEAFFGQGTRLTVV.

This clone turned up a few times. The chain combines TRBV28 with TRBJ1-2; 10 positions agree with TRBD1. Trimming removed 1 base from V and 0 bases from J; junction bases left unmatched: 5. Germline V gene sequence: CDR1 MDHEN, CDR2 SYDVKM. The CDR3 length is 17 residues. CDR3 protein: CASSLFAGTGANYGYTF. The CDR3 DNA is TGTGCCAGCAGTTTATTTGCCGGGACAGGGGCTAACTATGGCTACACCTTC.

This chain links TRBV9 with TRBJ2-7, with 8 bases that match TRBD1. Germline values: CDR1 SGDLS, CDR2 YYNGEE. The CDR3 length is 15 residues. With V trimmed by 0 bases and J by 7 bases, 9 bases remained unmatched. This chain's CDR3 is CASSVGGQVTGEQYF. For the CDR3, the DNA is TGTGCCAGCAGCGTAGGGGGACAGGTAACAGGTGAGCAGTACTTC.